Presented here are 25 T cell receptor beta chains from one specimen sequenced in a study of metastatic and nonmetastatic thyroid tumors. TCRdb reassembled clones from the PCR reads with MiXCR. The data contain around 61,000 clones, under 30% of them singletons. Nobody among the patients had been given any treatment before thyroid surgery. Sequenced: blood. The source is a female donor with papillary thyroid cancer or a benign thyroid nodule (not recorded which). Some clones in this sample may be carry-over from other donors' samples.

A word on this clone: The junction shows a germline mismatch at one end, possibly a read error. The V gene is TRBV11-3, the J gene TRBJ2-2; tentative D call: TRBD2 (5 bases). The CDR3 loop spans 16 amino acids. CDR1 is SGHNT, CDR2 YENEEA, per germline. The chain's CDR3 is CASSPCTDVFTGEPFF. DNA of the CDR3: TGTGCCAGCAGCCCTTGTACAGACGTTTTCACCGGGGAGCCGTTTTTT.

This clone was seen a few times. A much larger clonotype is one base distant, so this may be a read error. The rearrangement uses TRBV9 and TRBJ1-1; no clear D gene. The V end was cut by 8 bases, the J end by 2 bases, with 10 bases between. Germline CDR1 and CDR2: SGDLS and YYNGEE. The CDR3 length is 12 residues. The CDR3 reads CASQVPNTEAFF. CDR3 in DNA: TGTGCCAGTCAGGTTCCTAACACTGAAGCTTTCTTT.

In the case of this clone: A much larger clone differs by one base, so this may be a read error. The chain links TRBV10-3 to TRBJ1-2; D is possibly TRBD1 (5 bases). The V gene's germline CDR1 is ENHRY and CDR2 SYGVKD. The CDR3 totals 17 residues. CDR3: CVISESIQGSSNYGYTF. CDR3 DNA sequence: TGTGTCATCAGTGAGTCGATTCAGGGCAGTTCGAACTATGGCTACACCTTC.

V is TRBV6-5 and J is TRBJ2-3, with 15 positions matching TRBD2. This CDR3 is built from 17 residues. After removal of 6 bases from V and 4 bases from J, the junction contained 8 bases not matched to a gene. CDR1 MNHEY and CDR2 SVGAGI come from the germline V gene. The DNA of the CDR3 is TGTGCCAGCAGACCTTCGGGACTAGCGGGAGGCTCAGATACGCAGTATTTT. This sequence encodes CASRPSGLAGGSDTQYF.

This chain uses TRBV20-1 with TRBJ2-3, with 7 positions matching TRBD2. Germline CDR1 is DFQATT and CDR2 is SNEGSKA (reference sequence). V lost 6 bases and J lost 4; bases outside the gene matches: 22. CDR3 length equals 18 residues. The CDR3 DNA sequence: TGCAGTGCCAGGGCTGTTGGTGGTCCAGCGGGAAAAGCAGATACGCAGTATTTT. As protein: CSARAVGGPAGKADTQYF.

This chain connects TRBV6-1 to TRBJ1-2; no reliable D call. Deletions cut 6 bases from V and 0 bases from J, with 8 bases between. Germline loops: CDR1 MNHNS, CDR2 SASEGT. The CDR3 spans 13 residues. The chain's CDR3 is CASRQTTNYGYTF. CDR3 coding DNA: TGTGCCAGCAGACAGACAACTAACTATGGCTACACCTTC.

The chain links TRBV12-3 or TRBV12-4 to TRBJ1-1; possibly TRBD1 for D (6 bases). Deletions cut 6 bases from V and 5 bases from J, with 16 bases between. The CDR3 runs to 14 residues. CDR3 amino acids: CASRPTGSQTEAFF. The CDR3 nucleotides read TGTGCCAGCAGACCTACAGGGTCTCAGACTGAAGCTTTCTTT.

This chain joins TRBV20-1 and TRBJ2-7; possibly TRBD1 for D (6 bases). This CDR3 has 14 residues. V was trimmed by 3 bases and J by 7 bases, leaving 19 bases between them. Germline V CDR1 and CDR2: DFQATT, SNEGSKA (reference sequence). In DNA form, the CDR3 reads TGCAGTGCTAGGAACAGGGTGGACTTATGGGAGCAGTACTTC. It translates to CSARNRVDLWEQYF.

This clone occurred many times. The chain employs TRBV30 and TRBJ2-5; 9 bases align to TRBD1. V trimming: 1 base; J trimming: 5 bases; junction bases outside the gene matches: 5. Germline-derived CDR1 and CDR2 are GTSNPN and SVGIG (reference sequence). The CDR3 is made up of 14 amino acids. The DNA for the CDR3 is TGTGCCTGGAGTGGCCTAGGACAGGGGGAGACCCAGTACTTC. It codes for CAWSGLGQGETQYF.

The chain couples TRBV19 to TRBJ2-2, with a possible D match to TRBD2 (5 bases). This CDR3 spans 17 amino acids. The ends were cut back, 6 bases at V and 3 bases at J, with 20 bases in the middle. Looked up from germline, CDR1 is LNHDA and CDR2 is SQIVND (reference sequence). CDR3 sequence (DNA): TGTGCCAGTAGAGCCGGGGTCTGGCAGTCCGACACCGGGGAGCTGTTTTTT. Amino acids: CASRAGVWQSDTGELFF.

This chain's CDR3 is CASSVAGGPYEQYF. The CDR3 nucleotides are TGTGCCAGCAGCGTAGCGGGAGGGCCCTACGAGCAGTACTTC. The V gene is TRBV11-2, the J gene TRBJ2-7, with 11 bases fitting TRBD2. CDR3 size: 14 residues. The germline V gene has CDR1 SGHAT and CDR2 FQNNGV. V dropped 5 bases and J dropped 2; count of bases not matched to a gene: 2.

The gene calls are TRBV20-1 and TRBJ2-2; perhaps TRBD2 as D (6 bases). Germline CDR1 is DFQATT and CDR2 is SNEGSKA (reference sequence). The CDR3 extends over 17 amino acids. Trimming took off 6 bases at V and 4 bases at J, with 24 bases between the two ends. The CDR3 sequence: CSARLGSGGAGTGELFF. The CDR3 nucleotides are TGCAGTGCCCGATTAGGAAGTGGAGGGGCGGGCACCGGGGAGCTGTTTTTT.

The CDR3 sequence is CASSPGQGASYEQYF. The DNA of the CDR3 is TGCGCCAGCAGCCCCGGACAGGGGGCCTCCTACGAGCAGTACTTC. The chain links TRBV4-3 to TRBJ2-7, with 11 bases lining up with TRBD1. J lost 0 bases, V lost 4 bases, and 2 bases had no gene match. The CDR3 is made up of 15 amino acids. In germline, CDR1 is LGHNA, CDR2 YSLEER.

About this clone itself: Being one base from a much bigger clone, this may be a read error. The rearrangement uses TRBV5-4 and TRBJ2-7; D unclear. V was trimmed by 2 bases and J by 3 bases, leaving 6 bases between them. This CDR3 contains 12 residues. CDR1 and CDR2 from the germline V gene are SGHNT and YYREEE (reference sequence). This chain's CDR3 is CASSFWGYEQYF. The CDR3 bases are TGTGCCAGCAGCTTCTGGGGCTACGAGCAGTACTTC.

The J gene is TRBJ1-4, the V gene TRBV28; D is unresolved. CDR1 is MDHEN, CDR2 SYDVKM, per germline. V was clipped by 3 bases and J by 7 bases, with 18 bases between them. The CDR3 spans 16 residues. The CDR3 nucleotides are TGTGCCAGCAGTTTTGGTACCGCAGGTGTAGGTGAAAAACTGTTTTTT. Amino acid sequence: CASSFGTAGVGEKLFF.

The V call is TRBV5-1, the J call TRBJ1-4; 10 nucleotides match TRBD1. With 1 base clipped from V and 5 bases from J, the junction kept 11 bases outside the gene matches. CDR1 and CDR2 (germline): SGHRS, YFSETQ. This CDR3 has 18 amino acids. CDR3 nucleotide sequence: TGCGCCAGCAGCTTGCGTTTGACAGGGGGCGCATTAAATGAAAAACTGTTTTTT. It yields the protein CASSLRLTGGALNEKLFF.

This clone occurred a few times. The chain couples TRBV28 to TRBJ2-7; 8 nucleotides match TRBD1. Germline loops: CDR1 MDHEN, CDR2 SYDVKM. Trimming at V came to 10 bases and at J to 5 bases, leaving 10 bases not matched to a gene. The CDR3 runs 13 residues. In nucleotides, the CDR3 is TGTGCCATCGGAGAGACAGGGGACCACGAGCAGTACTTC. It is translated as CAIGETGDHEQYF.

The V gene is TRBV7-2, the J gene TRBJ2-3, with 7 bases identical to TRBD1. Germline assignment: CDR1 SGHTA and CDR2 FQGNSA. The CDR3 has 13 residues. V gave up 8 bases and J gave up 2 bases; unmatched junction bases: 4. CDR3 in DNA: TGTGCCAGCTACAGGGGTTTCACAGATACGCAGTATTTT. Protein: CASYRGFTDTQYF.

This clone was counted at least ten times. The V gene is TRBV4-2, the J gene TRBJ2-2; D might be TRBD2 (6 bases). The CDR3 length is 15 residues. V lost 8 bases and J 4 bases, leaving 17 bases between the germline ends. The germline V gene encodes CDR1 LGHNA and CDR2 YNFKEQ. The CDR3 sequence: CASSTDRGSTGELFF. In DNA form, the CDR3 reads TGTGCCAGCTCAACGGACCGGGGGAGCACCGGGGAGCTGTTTTTT.

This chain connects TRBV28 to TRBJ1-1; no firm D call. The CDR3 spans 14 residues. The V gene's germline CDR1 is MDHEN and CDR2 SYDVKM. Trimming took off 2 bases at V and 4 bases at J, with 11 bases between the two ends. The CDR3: CASSLGGRGTEAFF. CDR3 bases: TGTGCCAGCAGTTTAGGAGGACGGGGCACTGAAGCTTTCTTT.

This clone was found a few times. This chain's CDR3 is CSARGEAGAFF. CDR3 DNA: TGCAGCGCCCGGGGCGAGGCGGGAGCTTTCTTT. This chain connects TRBV29-1 to TRBJ1-1; tentatively, D is TRBD1 (5 bases). The V gene lost 7 bases and the J gene lost 10 bases, with 16 bases spanning the gap. CDR1 is SQVTM, CDR2 ANQGSEA, per germline. The CDR3 is made up of 11 amino acids.

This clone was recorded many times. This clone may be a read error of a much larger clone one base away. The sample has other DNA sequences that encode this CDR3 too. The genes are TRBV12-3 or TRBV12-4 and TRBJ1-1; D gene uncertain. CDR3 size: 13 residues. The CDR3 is CASSLMRHTEAFF. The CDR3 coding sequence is TGTGCCAGTAGTTTAATGCGGCACACTGAAGCTTTCTTT.

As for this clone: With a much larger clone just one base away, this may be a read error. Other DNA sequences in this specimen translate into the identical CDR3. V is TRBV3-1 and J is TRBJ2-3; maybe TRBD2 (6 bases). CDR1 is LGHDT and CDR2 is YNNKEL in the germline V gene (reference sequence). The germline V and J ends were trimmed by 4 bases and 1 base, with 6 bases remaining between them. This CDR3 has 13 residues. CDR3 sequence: CASSPGGTDTQYF. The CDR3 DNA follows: TGTGCCAGCAGCCCGGGGGGCACAGATACGCAGTATTTT.

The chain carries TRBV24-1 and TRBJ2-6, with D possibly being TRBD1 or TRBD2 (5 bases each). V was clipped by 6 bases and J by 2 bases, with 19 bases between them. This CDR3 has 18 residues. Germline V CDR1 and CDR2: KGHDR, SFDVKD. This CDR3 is CATSSVRDLSTGANVLTF. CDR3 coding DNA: TGTGCCACCAGTTCAGTACGGGACCTATCCACTGGGGCCAACGTCCTGACTTTC.

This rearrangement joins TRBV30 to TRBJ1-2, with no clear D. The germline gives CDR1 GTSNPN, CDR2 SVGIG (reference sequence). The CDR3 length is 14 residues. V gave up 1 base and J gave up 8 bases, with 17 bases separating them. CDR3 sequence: CAWSEAPVGKGYTF. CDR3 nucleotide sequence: TGTGCCTGGAGTGAGGCGCCAGTAGGGAAGGGCTACACCTTC.